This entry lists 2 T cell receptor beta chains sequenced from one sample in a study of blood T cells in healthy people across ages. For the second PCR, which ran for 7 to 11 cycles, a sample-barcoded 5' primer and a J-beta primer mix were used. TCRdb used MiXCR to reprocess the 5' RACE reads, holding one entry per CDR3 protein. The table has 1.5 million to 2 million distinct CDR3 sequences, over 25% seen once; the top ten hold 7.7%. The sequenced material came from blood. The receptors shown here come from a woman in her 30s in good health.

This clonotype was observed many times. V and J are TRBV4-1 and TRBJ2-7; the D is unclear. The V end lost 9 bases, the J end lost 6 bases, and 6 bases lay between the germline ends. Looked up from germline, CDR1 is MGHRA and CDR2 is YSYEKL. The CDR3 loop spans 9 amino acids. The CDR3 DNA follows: TGCGCCAGTAACATCGAGCAGTACTTC. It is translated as CASNIEQYF.

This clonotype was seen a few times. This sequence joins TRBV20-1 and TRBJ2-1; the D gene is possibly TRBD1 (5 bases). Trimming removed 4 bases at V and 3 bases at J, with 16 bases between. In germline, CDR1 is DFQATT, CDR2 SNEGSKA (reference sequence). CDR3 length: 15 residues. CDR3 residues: CSAIPPQTVYNEQFF. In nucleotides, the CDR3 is TGCAGTGCTATTCCTCCCCAGACAGTCTACAATGAGCAGTTCTTC.